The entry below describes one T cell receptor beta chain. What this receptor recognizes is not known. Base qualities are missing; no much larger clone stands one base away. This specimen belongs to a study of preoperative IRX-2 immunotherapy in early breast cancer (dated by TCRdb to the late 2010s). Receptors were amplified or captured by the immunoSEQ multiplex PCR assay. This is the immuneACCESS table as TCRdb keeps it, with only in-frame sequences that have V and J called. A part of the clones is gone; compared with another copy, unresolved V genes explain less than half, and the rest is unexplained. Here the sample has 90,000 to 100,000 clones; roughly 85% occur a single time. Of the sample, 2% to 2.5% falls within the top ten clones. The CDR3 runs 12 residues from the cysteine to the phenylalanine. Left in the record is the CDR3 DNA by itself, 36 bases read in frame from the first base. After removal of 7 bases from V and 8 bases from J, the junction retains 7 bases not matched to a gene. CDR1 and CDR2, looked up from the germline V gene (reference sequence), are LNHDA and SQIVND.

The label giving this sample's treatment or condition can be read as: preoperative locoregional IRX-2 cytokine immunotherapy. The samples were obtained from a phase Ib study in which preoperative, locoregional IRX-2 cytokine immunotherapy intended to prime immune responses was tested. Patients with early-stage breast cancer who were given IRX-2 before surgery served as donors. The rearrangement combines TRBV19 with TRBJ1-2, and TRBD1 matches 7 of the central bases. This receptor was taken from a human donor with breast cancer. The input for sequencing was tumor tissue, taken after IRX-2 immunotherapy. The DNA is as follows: TGTGCCAGTAACGGAGGGGGCAGAGGCTACACCTTC. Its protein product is CASNGGGRGYTF.